The 20 T cell receptor beta chains reported below all come from one sample, sequenced in a study of blood T cell repertoires in COVID-19. Assay used: immunoSEQ multiplex PCR; TCRdb lists only in-frame clones, some missing. The sample has around 180,000 clones; around 80% are singletons. Sequences were obtained from peripheral blood. These receptors came from a human donor in a cohort sampled during active COVID-19.

The rearrangement uses TRBV29-1 and TRBJ2-7, with 11 bases aligning to TRBD1. Germline values: CDR1 SQVTM, CDR2 ANQGSEA. This CDR3 region has 14 residues. V shed 1 base, J shed 5 bases, and the junction held 4 bases outside the gene matches. CDR3 nucleotides: TGCAGCGTTGAAGGCGGACAGGGGGCGGACGAGCAGTACTTC. This sequence encodes CSVEGGQGADEQYF.

This clone was seen at least ten times. Other DNA sequences from this sample encode an identical CDR3 as well. The chain has TRBV25-1 and TRBJ1-4; D is perhaps TRBD1 (5 bases). The ends were cut back, 2 bases at V and 7 bases at J, with 11 bases in the middle. Germline CDR1 is MGHDK and CDR2 is SYGVNS. CDR3 size: 14 residues. CDR3 protein: CASSEAGSGEKLFF. The CDR3 DNA is TGTGCCAGCAGTGAAGCAGGGTCGGGTGAAAAACTGTTTTTT.

The rearrangement links TRBV7-8 to TRBJ1-5; 9 bases fit TRBD1. Germline CDR1 is SGHVS and CDR2 is FQNEAQ. There are 20 residues in the CDR3. V shed 5 bases, J shed 3 bases, and the junction held 20 bases outside the gene matches. The CDR3 sequence: CASSAPAGGGTGIVNQPQHF. The CDR3 bases are TGTGCCAGCAGCGCGCCGGCGGGTGGTGGGACAGGGATTGTCAATCAGCCCCAGCATTTT.

The chain is built from TRBV13 and TRBJ1-3; D unclear. Trimming cost V 0 bases and J 0 bases, with 6 bases left between them. The CDR3 covers 15 residues. Germline-derived CDR1 and CDR2 are PRHDT and FYEKMQ (reference sequence). CDR3 protein: CASSLGRASGNTIYF. CDR3 DNA sequence: TGTGCCAGCAGCTTAGGGAGAGCCTCTGGAAACACCATATATTTT.

The chain combines TRBV5-1 with TRBJ2-6, with a weak D call TRBD1 (5 bases). Germline CDR1 reads SGHRS; CDR2 reads YFSETQ. The CDR3 is 15 amino acids. The germline V and J ends were trimmed by 5 bases and 0 bases, with 9 bases remaining between them. Here the CDR3 reads CASRGQVSGANVLTF. CDR3 in DNA: TGCGCCAGCAGGGGGCAGGTCTCTGGGGCCAACGTCCTGACTTTC.

The V and J genes are TRBV10-3 and TRBJ2-7; a weak D match, TRBD2 (5 bases). There are 14 residues in the CDR3. Germline assignment: CDR1 ENHRY and CDR2 SYGVKD. Trimming shortened V by 6 bases and J by 0 bases, and 12 bases separated the two germline ends. CDR3 DNA: TGTGCCATCAGGCCACCGGGGAGCTCCTACGAGCAGTACTTC. Its protein is CAIRPPGSSYEQYF.

The rearrangement links TRBV7-6 to TRBJ2-1, with TRBD2 matching over 8 bases. The CDR3 is 15 residues long. Germline lookup yields CDR1 SGHVS and CDR2 FNYEAQ. V lost 1 base and J lost 4; bases outside the gene matches: 3. In nucleotides, the CDR3 is TGTGCCAGCAGCTTAGGGGGACTAGGGTACAATGAGCAGTTCTTC. Its protein product is CASSLGGLGYNEQFF.

The rearrangement uses TRBV6-1 and TRBJ1-5; D not resolved. The V end was cut by 4 bases, the J end by 0 bases, with 13 bases between. Germline assignment: CDR1 MNHNS and CDR2 SASEGT. The CDR3 consists of 16 residues. This CDR3 is CASSVAAAYSNQPQHF. The CDR3 DNA sequence: TGTGCCAGCAGTGTGGCGGCAGCTTATAGCAATCAGCCCCAGCATTTT.

The V gene is TRBV5-1, the J gene TRBJ2-2, with D possibly matching TRBD1 (6 bases). The ends were cut back, 1 base at V and 4 bases at J, with 23 bases in the middle. Germline CDR1 reads SGHRS; CDR2 reads YFSETQ. CDR3 length equals 19 residues. CDR3 DNA sequence: TGCGCCAGCAGCTTGCGGCCCGGGGCTGGGGGCGCTGGCACCGGGGAGCTGTTTTTT. Amino acid sequence: CASSLRPGAGGAGTGELFF.

Here the CDR3 reads CASRVTGVADTQYF. The CDR3 bases are TGTGCCAGCAGGGTCACAGGGGTAGCAGATACGCAGTATTTT. V gene TRBV2 combines with J gene TRBJ2-3; 7 bases agree with TRBD1. The J segment lost 4 bases and the V segment lost 6 bases, leaving 7 bases of the junction unmatched. The CDR3 loop spans 14 amino acids. Germline V gives CDR1 SNHLY, CDR2 FYNNEI.

The V and J genes are TRBV3-1 (or the pseudogene TRBV3-2) and TRBJ1-4, with D unresolved. Germline loops: CDR1 LGHDT, CDR2 YNNKEL (reference sequence). V lost 0 bases, J lost 3 bases, and 8 bases lay in between. The CDR3 has 15 residues. CDR3 sequence: CASSQDGRPNEKLFF. DNA of the CDR3: TGTGCCAGCAGCCAAGATGGCAGGCCTAATGAAAAACTGTTTTTT.

This clone was found a few times. CDR3: CASSAGQGGNSPLHF. Written as DNA, the CDR3 is TGTGCCAGCAGCGCCGGACAGGGTGGGAATTCACCCCTCCACTTT. V usage is TRBV9 and J usage is TRBJ1-6; 8 nucleotides match TRBD1. CDR3 length equals 15 residues. V lost 3 bases, J lost 7 bases, and 6 bases stayed unmatched. Germline CDR1 is SGDLS and CDR2 is YYNGEE.

This clone was recorded a few times. The sample has other DNA sequences that encode this CDR3 too. The chain recombines TRBV2 with TRBJ2-5; unclear D gene. V was shortened by 2 bases and J by 1 base, with 5 bases between the two germline ends. The CDR3 length is 13 residues. Germline V lookup: CDR1 SNHLY, CDR2 FYNNEI. The CDR3 sequence is CASSESRQETQYF. In DNA form, the CDR3 reads TGTGCCAGCAGTGAATCCCGCCAAGAGACCCAGTACTTC.

V is TRBV6-6 and J is TRBJ1-1, with TRBD1 identical over 7 bases. The germline V gene encodes CDR1 MNHNY and CDR2 SVGAGI (reference sequence). The CDR3 has 13 residues. Trimming cost V 10 bases and J 3 bases; bases outside gene matches: 8. As DNA, the CDR3 is TGTGCCATCACGACAGGGTCGGACACTGAAGCTTTCTTT. This encodes CAITTGSDTEAFF.

The V call is TRBV4-1, the J call TRBJ2-1; 11 bases map to TRBD2. Germline V gives CDR1 MGHRA, CDR2 YSYEKL. J gave up 0 bases and V 0 bases, and 10 bases lay outside the gene matches. The CDR3 length is 20 residues. The CDR3 spells CASSQDIAGGGSSSYNEQFF. As DNA, the CDR3 is TGCGCCAGCAGCCAAGATATAGCGGGGGGGGGTTCTAGCTCCTACAATGAGCAGTTCTTC.

The chain employs TRBV11-2 and TRBJ2-7; 8 bases match TRBD1. The junction had 2 bases not matched to a gene; V was cut back by 1 base and J by 0 bases. The germline gives CDR1 SGHAT, CDR2 FQNNGV. The CDR3 sequence is 15 residues long. CDR3 coding DNA: TGTGCCAGCAGCTTAGGGACAGGGAGCTCCTACGAGCAGTACTTC. Protein product: CASSLGTGSSYEQYF.

The rearrangement uses TRBV19 and TRBJ2-6; D perhaps matches TRBD1 (5 bases). The CDR3 loop spans 13 amino acids. CDR1 and CDR2 from the germline V gene are LNHDA and SQIVND (reference sequence). For the CDR3, the DNA is TGTGCAACAAGGGGCTCTGGGGCCAACGTCCTGACTTTC. Its translation: CATRGSGANVLTF.

In its sample, this clone was seen a few times. This sequence joins TRBV20-1 and TRBJ1-1; D not resolved. The CDR3 is 11 amino acids. Germline CDR1 reads DFQATT; CDR2 reads SNEGSKA (reference sequence). Trimming left V 5 bases short and J 2 bases short, with 6 bases between. CDR3 residues: CSAPGNTEAFF. The CDR3 coding sequence is TGCAGTGCTCCAGGCAACACTGAAGCTTTCTTT.

V usage is TRBV3-1 (or the pseudogene TRBV3-2) and J usage is TRBJ2-2; TRBD1 aligns across 9 bases. The V and J ends lost 5 bases and 5 bases, in that order; junction bases with no gene match: 9. The CDR3 extends over 16 amino acids. Germline V gives CDR1 LGHDT, CDR2 YNNKEL (reference sequence). CDR3 in amino acids: CASSAAQGAQTGELFF. CDR3 coding DNA: TGTGCCAGCAGCGCTGCACAGGGGGCTCAAACCGGGGAGCTGTTTTTT.

CDR3 protein: CASSQDLEEQGYTF. The CDR3 DNA reads TGTGCCAGCAGCCAAGATCTCGAGGAGCAAGGCTACACCTTC. The chain employs TRBV14 and TRBJ1-2; D uncertain. CDR1 is SGHDN and CDR2 is FVKESK in the germline V gene. Trimming removed 0 bases from V and 8 bases from J, with 13 bases in between. CDR3 size: 14 residues.